This T cell receptor beta chain was retrieved from a study of control samples from healthy donors and cancer patients. Per germline, CDR1 SGHNT and CDR2 YENEEA. The V gene lost 5 bases and the J gene lost 0 bases, with 5 bases spanning the gap. The CDR3 contains 12 residues. Profiled with immunoSEQ multiplex PCR; TCRdb holds only in-frame clones, not every one. Of nearly 40,000 clones listed, about 93% are singletons. Sequenced material: blood. The receptor comes from a woman aged 45-65 years in good health. V usage is TRBV11-3 and J usage is TRBJ2-7, with D uncertain. CDR3: CASSQNSYEQYF. The CDR3 bases are TGTGCCAGCAGCCAGAACTCCTACGAGCAGTACTTC.